These 2 T cell receptor beta chains came from one sample sequenced in a study of shared clonotypes between healthy human individuals. Naive CD8 cells lacked CD45RO and underwent positive selection for CCR7, leaving out terminally differentiated effector memory CD45RA+ cells. Some clones are missing from TCRdb's copy, which holds only in-frame ones; the method was immunoSEQ multiplex PCR. The sample holds some 1,900,000 clones, approximately 94% seen once. Sequenced sample: naive CD8+ T cells sorted from blood. The receptor source for this set is a man aged 18 to 30 in good health.

About this clone itself: The same CDR3 can be traced to other DNA sequences in this sample. V is TRBV28 and J is TRBJ1-1; TRBD1 is a possible D gene (5 bases). The CDR3 is 13 amino acids. The germline V gene encodes CDR1 MDHEN and CDR2 SYDVKM. Trimming removed 2 bases at V and 1 base at J, with 5 bases between. The CDR3 loop reads CASSLGGNTEAFF. CDR3 DNA: TGTGCCAGCAGTTTAGGGGGGAACACTGAAGCTTTCTTT.

This clone was seen once. The chain combines TRBV5-5 with TRBJ1-1; no firm D call. The CDR3 runs 12 residues. V dropped 3 bases and J dropped 11 bases, with 14 bases sitting between them. From germline, CDR1 is SGHKS and CDR2 YYEKEE (reference sequence). CDR3 in amino acids: CASSSEDPGAFF. CDR3 in DNA: TGTGCCAGCAGCTCGGAGGATCCTGGGGCTTTCTTT.